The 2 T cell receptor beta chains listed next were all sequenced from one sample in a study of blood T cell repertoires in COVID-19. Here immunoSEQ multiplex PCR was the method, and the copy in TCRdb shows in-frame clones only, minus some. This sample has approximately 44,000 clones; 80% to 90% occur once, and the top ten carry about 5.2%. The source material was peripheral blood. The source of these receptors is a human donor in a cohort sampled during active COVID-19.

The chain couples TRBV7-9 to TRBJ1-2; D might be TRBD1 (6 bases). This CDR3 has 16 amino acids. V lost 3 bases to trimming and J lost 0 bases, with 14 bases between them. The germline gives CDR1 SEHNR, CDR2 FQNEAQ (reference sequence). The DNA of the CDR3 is TGTGCCAGCAGCTTGGGCCGGACAGATACTAACTATGGCTACACCTTC. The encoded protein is CASSLGRTDTNYGYTF.

DNA for the CDR3: TGTGCCAGCAGCGTAGTCGGGTCCACTGAAGCTTTCTTT. This encodes CASSVVGSTEAFF. This sequence joins TRBV9 and TRBJ1-1; unclear D gene. Germline V gene lookup returns CDR1 SGDLS and CDR2 YYNGEE. This CDR3 is built from 13 residues. Deletions cut 0 bases from V and 4 bases from J, with 7 bases between.